This TCR beta chain emerged from a study of Ad26.COV2.S vaccination and SARS-CoV-2 variants. Comment on this clone: The antigen is undetermined.

General observations from the study: Vaccine and placebo recipients had similar non-spike TCR breadth. Vaccine recipients showed a spike-specific TCR breadth that was higher than in placebo recipients. Considerable breadth of spike-specific CD8+ and CD4+ T cell responses has reportedly been documented following vaccination. Breadth and depth estimates from TCRs may understate total T cell responses.

Produced via immunoSEQ multiplex PCR; TCRdb's table is partial and in-frame only. The sample has about 94,000 clones, less than 85% seen once. The receptor comes from a human donor who had recovered from COVID-19. The sequenced sample was peripheral blood, obtained after recovery from COVID-19.

CDR3 loop: CSVLVAGEAGYTF. CDR3 DNA sequence: TGCAGCGTCCTCGTCGCGGGGGAAGCGGGCTACACCTTC. The chain couples TRBV29-1 to TRBJ1-2; D is possibly TRBD1 (5 bases). Trimming removed 6 bases at V and 8 bases at J, with 19 bases between. There are 13 residues in the CDR3. The V gene's germline CDR1 is SQVTM and CDR2 ANQGSEA.